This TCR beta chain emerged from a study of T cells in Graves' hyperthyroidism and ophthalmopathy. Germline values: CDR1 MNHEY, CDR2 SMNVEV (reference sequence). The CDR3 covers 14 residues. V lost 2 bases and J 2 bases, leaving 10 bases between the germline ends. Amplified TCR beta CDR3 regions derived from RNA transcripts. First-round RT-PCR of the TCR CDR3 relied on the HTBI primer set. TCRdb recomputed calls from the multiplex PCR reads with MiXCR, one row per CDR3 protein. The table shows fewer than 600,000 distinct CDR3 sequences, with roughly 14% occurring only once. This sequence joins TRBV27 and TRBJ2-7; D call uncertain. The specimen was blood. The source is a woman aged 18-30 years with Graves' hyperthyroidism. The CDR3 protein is CASSLSFFAYEQYF. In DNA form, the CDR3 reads TGTGCCAGCAGTTTAAGTTTCTTCGCCTACGAGCAGTACTTC.